These 18 T cell receptor beta chains came from one sample sequenced in a study of cytomegalovirus exposure and HLA in healthy donors (dated by TCRdb to about 2017). Preparation of the library involved the immunoSEQ multiplex PCR assay. The multiplex PCR relied on a mix of 60 forward primers for TCR Vbeta segments and 13 reverse primers for TCR Jbeta segments. TCRdb mirrors the immuneACCESS table, restricted to in-frame sequences. Some clones are absent from its copies; in checked studies, under half trace to an unresolved V gene, and the reason for the others is unknown. The sample contains 150,000 to 200,000 clones, around 80% of them found a single time. The ten largest clones add up to about 7.7% of the sample. Material: PBMCs. The receptors stem from a middle-aged woman in good health and CMV-seropositive.

Points on this clone: The sample holds other DNA sequences that translate to the same CDR3. The chain couples TRBV19 to TRBJ1-5; D is unresolved. The germline V gene has CDR1 LNHDA and CDR2 SQIVND (reference sequence). The CDR3 extends over 15 amino acids. V lost 1 base, J lost 2 bases, and 9 bases lay in between. CDR3 residues: CASSIVGGGNQPQHF. CDR3 DNA: TGTGCCAGTAGTATAGTAGGAGGTGGCAATCAGCCCCAGCATTTT.

The rearrangement joins TRBV14 to TRBJ2-7; 9 bases map to TRBD1. This CDR3 spans 18 amino acids. Looked up from germline, CDR1 is SGHDN and CDR2 is FVKESK. Trimming removed 6 bases from V and 1 base from J; junction bases left unmatched: 16. CDR3 sequence (DNA): TGTGCCAGCAGTTTTCTACCGGGACAGGGAGTGGATTCCTACGAGCAGTACTTC. This translates into CASSFLPGQGVDSYEQYF.

This clone was counted between two and nine times. This chain joins TRBV9 and TRBJ2-7, with TRBD2 matching over 7 bases. Germline lookup yields CDR1 SGDLS and CDR2 YYNGEE. The CDR3 length is 14 residues. J gave up 5 bases and V 1 base, and 6 bases lay outside the gene matches. CDR3 amino acids: CASSVSGVMDEQYF. The CDR3 DNA reads as TGTGCCAGCAGCGTAAGCGGGGTGATGGACGAGCAGTACTTC.

The V call is TRBV27, the J call TRBJ2-7; D is undetermined. The CDR3 runs to 13 residues. The V and J ends lost 5 bases and 4 bases respectively, with 12 bases between them. The germline V gene has CDR1 MNHEY and CDR2 SMNVEV (reference sequence). CDR3: CASSLSLSYEQYF. CDR3 bases: TGTGCCAGCAGTCTCTCCCTCAGTTACGAGCAGTACTTC.

The rearrangement links TRBV15 to TRBJ2-5, with 10 bases lining up with TRBD1. V lost 0 bases and J lost 4; bases outside the gene matches: 5. Germline CDR1 reads LNHNV; CDR2 reads YYDKDF (reference sequence). This CDR3 contains 16 residues. CDR3 DNA: TGTGCCACCAGCAGAGACCGGACAGGGGGGTTAGAGACCCAGTACTTC. It specifies CATSRDRTGGLETQYF.

The chain combines TRBV28 with TRBJ1-3, with D hard to call. V lost 5 bases and J 0 bases, leaving 14 bases between the germline ends. Germline CDR1 reads MDHEN; CDR2 reads SYDVKM. CDR3 length: 16 residues. Here the CDR3 reads CASSHRTGNSGNTIYF. CDR3 coding DNA: TGTGCCAGCAGTCACCGCACCGGGAACTCTGGAAACACCATATATTTT.

The V gene is TRBV15, the J gene TRBJ1-4; perhaps TRBD1 as D (6 bases). CDR1 is LNHNV, CDR2 YYDKDF, per germline (reference sequence). Deletions cut 0 bases from V and 3 bases from J, with 14 bases between. The CDR3 spans 17 residues. CDR3 loop: CATSRDRGGSANEKLFF. CDR3 DNA sequence: TGTGCCACCAGCAGAGATAGGGGGGGGTCGGCTAATGAAAAACTGTTTTTT.

J is TRBJ2-2 and V is TRBV2; TRBD2 matches 10 bases. This CDR3 comprises 16 residues. Germline-derived CDR1 and CDR2 are SNHLY and FYNNEI. Trimming removed 6 bases from V and 0 bases from J; junction bases left unmatched: 4. The CDR3 spells CASSFLAGANTGELFF. The CDR3 region has the DNA TGTGCCAGCAGCTTTCTAGCGGGAGCGAACACCGGGGAGCTGTTTTTT.

The rearrangement joins TRBV27 to TRBJ1-2; a weak D match, TRBD1 (5 bases). This CDR3 is 14 amino acids long. The germline gives CDR1 MNHEY, CDR2 SMNVEV (reference sequence). V was shortened by 6 bases and J by 4 bases, with 15 bases between the two germline ends. The CDR3 DNA is TGTGCCAGCAGATTCGCGGAGGGGCGCTATGGCTACACCTTC. Residues: CASRFAEGRYGYTF.

V and J are TRBV29-1 and TRBJ2-7; TRBD1 might be the D (6 bases). Germline V gene lookup returns CDR1 SQVTM and CDR2 ANQGSEA. The CDR3 contains 14 residues. Trimming took 2 bases from V and 3 from J, leaving 14 bases between them. CDR3 sequence reads: CSVEIPGHLYEQYF. For the CDR3, the DNA is TGCAGCGTTGAAATACCGGGACATCTCTACGAGCAGTACTTC.

This clone occurred a few times. J is TRBJ1-6 and V is TRBV6-6; TRBD1 matches at 9 bases. Germline loops: CDR1 MNHNY, CDR2 SVGAGI (reference sequence). The V segment lost 3 bases and the J segment 10 bases; nucleotides outside the gene matches: 7. The CDR3 has 15 residues. The DNA of the CDR3 is TGTGCCAGCAGTTATGGGACAGGGTTGAGATCACCCCTCCACTTT. This gives the protein CASSYGTGLRSPLHF.

J is TRBJ2-1 and V is TRBV19; 8 bases agree with TRBD2. The J segment lost 6 bases and the V segment lost 5 bases, leaving 12 bases of the junction unmatched. From germline, CDR1 is LNHDA and CDR2 SQIVND (reference sequence). This CDR3 has 16 amino acids. CDR3 DNA sequence: TGTGCCAGTAGTTTAAACCCGGGAGGGCCTAGCAATGAGCAGTTCTTC. Encoded protein: CASSLNPGGPSNEQFF. The entire variable domain, with the rest obtained from reference TRBV19 and TRBJ2-1, is as follows: DGGITQSPKYLFRKEGQNVTLSCEQNLNHDAMYWYRQDPGQGLRLIYYSQIVNDFQKGDIAEGYSVSREKKESFPLTVTSAQKNPTAFYLCASSLNPGGPSNEQFFGPGTRLTVL.

V usage is TRBV28 and J usage is TRBJ1-4; 7 bases map to TRBD1. The CDR3 totals 14 residues. The germline V gene has CDR1 MDHEN and CDR2 SYDVKM. Trimming cost V 3 bases and J 8 bases; bases outside gene matches: 6. The CDR3 loop reads CASSLIGQAEKLFF. CDR3 nucleotides: TGTGCCAGCAGTTTGATAGGACAGGCCGAAAAACTGTTTTTT.

This clone was found once. This chain links TRBV10-1 with TRBJ2-7; the match to TRBD2 covers 12 bases. This CDR3 is 18 amino acids long. CDR1 is WNHNN and CDR2 is SYGVQD in the germline V gene (reference sequence). V gave up 9 bases and J gave up 2 bases; unmatched junction bases: 17. CDR3 DNA sequence: TGCGCCAGGTCGGTCAGACTAGCGGGAGTTCGGTCGCCCTACGAGCAGTACTTC. Amino acids: CARSVRLAGVRSPYEQYF.

This clone was observed once. This chain joins TRBV27 and TRBJ2-7; 8 bases match TRBD1. The trim removed 7 bases at V and 1 base at J, leaving 9 bases unmatched. The CDR3 contains 15 residues. Germline V CDR1 and CDR2: MNHEY, SMNVEV (reference sequence). The CDR3 nucleotides read TGTGCCAGCACAACCTCCGGGACAGGATCCTACGAGCAGTACTTC. This translates into CASTTSGTGSYEQYF.

This chain links TRBV6-5 with TRBJ2-1; TRBD2 matches at 9 bases. Germline CDR1 is MNHEY and CDR2 is SVGAGI. This CDR3 comprises 15 residues. The V segment lost 2 bases and the J segment 5 bases; nucleotides outside the gene matches: 4. In DNA, the CDR3 is TGTGCCAGCAGTTACGAACTAGCGGGCAACAATGAGCAGTTCTTC. Translating it yields CASSYELAGNNEQFF.

The chain couples TRBV7-2 to TRBJ2-3; D is perhaps TRBD2 (7 bases). V was pared by 4 bases and J by 3 bases, with 14 bases between. CDR3 length equals 15 residues. The germline V gene has CDR1 SGHTA and CDR2 FQGNSA. In nucleotides, the CDR3 is TGTGCCAGCAGCTCAGACAGGCGGGGGACAGATACGCAGTATTTT. Protein sequence: CASSSDRRGTDTQYF.

The gene calls are TRBV7-2 and TRBJ1-1; D gene uncertain. With 1 base removed from V and 1 base from J, the gap between germline ends came to 7 bases. CDR1 is SGHTA, CDR2 FQGNSA, per germline. The CDR3 consists of 14 residues. The CDR3 region has the DNA TGTGCCAGCAGCTTAGGGCCCTCGAACACTGAAGCTTTCTTT. It specifies CASSLGPSNTEAFF.